This is a list of T cell receptor beta chains from one sample in a study of CD8+ T cells in alopecia areata. Sequencing used immunoSEQ multiplex PCR; TCRdb keeps in-frame clones, though not all of them. The sample holds some 120,000 clones, roughly 55% seen once. The sequencing here drew on CD4+ T cells sorted from blood, taken at week 4, from a patient treated with tofacitinib. The receptors stem from a human donor with alopecia areata. Both conserved end residues are part of each CDR3.

CDR3 protein	V gene	J gene
CASSLGPFNEKLFF	TRBV5-4	TRBJ1-4
CASSLQDNTGELFF	TRBV27	TRBJ2-2
CASSSGQGAGYGYTF	TRBV7-9	TRBJ1-2
CASSRTSQGRGETQYF	TRBV7-2	TRBJ2-5
CAWSDGTDYNEQFF	TRBV30	TRBJ2-1
CASIGLAGGPGEQFF	TRBV21-1	TRBJ2-1
CASSYSTGYNEQFF	TRBV6-5	TRBJ2-1
CAIKQAGGPYEQYF	TRBV10-3	TRBJ2-7
CASRRTGVLANQPQHF	TRBV28	TRBJ1-5
CASSLVRGQYF	TRBV7-2	TRBJ2-3
CASGQAGNTEAFF	TRBV5-4	TRBJ1-1
CASSLVEGPETQYF	TRBV7-8	TRBJ2-5
CATVVGRGGGTTTSGANVLTF	TRBV15	TRBJ2-6
CASKRRWGYTF	TRBV9	TRBJ1-2
CASSRTMYGTSGSTQETQYF	TRBV4-2	TRBJ2-5
CASSPVSGPPSYEQYF	TRBV7-8	TRBJ2-7
CSSASGGSVNEQFF	TRBV29-1	TRBJ2-1
CASSLDRGGVGSRFF	TRBV5-4	TRBJ2-1
CASSPVLNQPQHF	TRBV4-3	TRBJ1-5
CAWDGGSETQYF	TRBV30	TRBJ2-5
CASSLSSYEQYF	TRBV10-2	TRBJ2-7
CASILNGANTEAFF	TRBV2	TRBJ1-1
CAQQERGLYYNSPLHF	TRBV25-1	TRBJ1-6
CASSLAGQGAGEQYF	TRBV5-1	TRBJ2-7
CASSDYTGELFF	TRBV6-1	TRBJ2-2
CANSLSRPGGGTPEHF	TRBV27	TRBJ1-5
CASSESWLAETDTQYF	TRBV10-2	TRBJ2-3
CAISADRAIGYEQYF	TRBV10-3	TRBJ2-7
CASSRAKGVTDTQYF	TRBV4-3	TRBJ2-3
CASSRDWDSEAFF	TRBV5-1	TRBJ1-1
CASSVGTGVNEKLFF	TRBV9	TRBJ1-4
CASSQTTDTQYF	TRBV4-3	TRBJ2-3
CASSQDRLYGYTF	TRBV28	TRBJ1-2
CASSSPLADTQYF	TRBV5-4	TRBJ2-3
CAWSKNTGELFF	TRBV30	TRBJ2-2
CASSRTYEQYF	TRBV25-1	TRBJ2-7
CASSPGKPGEQYF	TRBV11-2	-
CSVGRGTNREQYF	TRBV29-1	TRBJ2-7
CASSLDRTGVGYTF	TRBV7-9	TRBJ1-2
CAWSKPDNEQFF	TRBV30	TRBJ2-1
CASSKVVSGRAHEQYF	TRBV21-1	TRBJ2-7
CASSDGGTAEQFF	TRBV6-5	TRBJ2-1
CASSDARYPPTDTQYF	TRBV25-1	TRBJ2-3
CSGNSTGTSNYEQYF	TRBV29-1	TRBJ2-7
CASSSHHETQYF	TRBV5-1	TRBJ2-5
CSVEDLGTQETQYF	TRBV29-1	TRBJ2-5
CSVSLAGFYNEQFF	TRBV29-1	TRBJ2-1
CAIGKGQATGELFF	TRBV10-3	TRBJ2-2
CASSLVSEQGAGYTF	TRBV5-1	TRBJ1-2
CATSRAYTDTQYF	TRBV15	TRBJ2-3
CAISEDRGSYEQYF	TRBV10-3	TRBJ2-7
CASSRSSRGDTQYF	TRBV4-1	TRBJ2-3
CASSQDRGQVWETQYF	TRBV4-3	TRBJ2-5
CASSLELGRGYGYTF	TRBV5-1	TRBJ1-2
CASSLDSGSHNEQYF	TRBV7-2	-
CASSPPPSGAYNEQFF	TRBV7-9	TRBJ2-1
CASSLVAGGASETQYF	TRBV7-7	TRBJ2-5
CSVDDGNYGYTF	TRBV29-1	TRBJ1-2
CASSLAGGRVNTEAFF	TRBV7-9	TRBJ1-1